These T cell receptor beta chains were read from a single sample in a study of cytomegalovirus exposure and HLA in healthy donors. This table comes from immunoSEQ multiplex PCR, and its TCRdb copy is limited to in-frame clones, with some not included. The sample carries about 140,000 clones, roughly 77% recorded once. The sample comprised PBMCs. All receptors derive from a man aged 40-49 years in good health and CMV-seronegative. The CDR3 runs from the conserved cysteine through the conserved F or W. The D gene is left open where the match is weak. Only some rows state a clone size, as once, few, many or a class for expanded clones.

V gene,CDR3 length,clone size,J gene,D gene,CDR3 protein,CDR3 DNA
TRBV7-2,15,NA,TRBJ2-7,TRBD1,CASSLTRDRAYEQYF,TGTGCCAGCAGCTTGACCCGGGACAGGGCCTACGAGCAGTACTTC
TRBV6-4,15,NA,TRBJ1-6,TRBD1,CASSDEAGGSSPLHF,TGTGCCAGCAGTGACGAGGCAGGGGGCAGTTCACCCCTCCACTTT
TRBV14,14,NA,TRBJ1-6,NA,CASSQGQVGSPLHF,TGTGCCAGCAGCCAAGGCCAGGTGGGGAGCCCCCTCCACTTT
TRBV18,16,NA,TRBJ1-5,TRBD1,CASSGTGGNSNQPQHF,TGTGCCAGCTCCGGGACAGGGGGGAATTCCAATCAGCCCCAGCATTTT
TRBV27,15,NA,TRBJ2-3,TRBD2,CASSLLAGGQDTQYF,TGTGCCAGCAGTTTACTGGCGGGGGGGCAAGATACGCAGTATTTT
TRBV5-4,18,NA,TRBJ2-6,TRBD1,CASRNPGQGPGGANVLTF,TGTGCCAGCAGGAATCCGGGACAGGGGCCCGGGGGGGCCAACGTCCTGACTTTC
TRBV2,17,once,TRBJ1-2,TRBD1,CASSRPLEETGEYGYTF,TGTGCCAGCAGCCGACCTCTCGAAGAGACAGGGGAGTATGGCTACACCTTC
TRBV10-2,12,NA,TRBJ1-1,NA,CASSEGGSEAFF,TGCGCCAGCAGTGAAGGAGGGAGTGAAGCTTTCTTT
TRBV25-1,13,NA,TRBJ1-2,NA,CASSPQARDGYTF,TGTGCCAGCAGCCCACAGGCAAGGGATGGCTACACCTTC
TRBV13,15,NA,TRBJ2-2,TRBD1,CASSPQGVHTGELFF,TGTGCCAGCAGCCCGCAGGGGGTACACACCGGGGAGCTGTTTTTT
TRBV6-6,12,NA,TRBJ1-1,TRBD1,CASAPGTGEAFF,TGTGCCAGCGCCCCCGGGACAGGTGAAGCTTTCTTT
TRBV28,13,NA,TRBJ1-5,NA,CASSLQGGQPQHF,TGTGCCAGCAGTTTACAGGGAGGCCAGCCCCAGCATTTT
TRBV28,17,NA,TRBJ2-2,TRBD1,CASSPLVGTDNTGELFF,TGTGCCAGCAGTCCTCTGGTCGGGACAGACAACACCGGGGAGCTGTTTTTT
TRBV7-2,15,NA,TRBJ2-3,TRBD2,CASSYRDYRVDTQYF,TGTGCCAGCAGCTATCGGGACTACCGGGTAGATACGCAGTATTTT
TRBV2,13,once,TRBJ2-5,NA,CASGEDSQETQYF,TGTGCCAGCGGGGAAGACAGCCAAGAGACCCAGTACTTC
TRBV28,16,NA,TRBJ2-3,TRBD1,CASSHSGQGALDTQYF,TGTGCCAGCAGTCACTCGGGACAGGGGGCTTTAGATACGCAGTATTTT
TRBV27,15,NA,TRBJ2-7,NA,CASSRTGLFSYEQYF,TGTGCCAGCAGCAGGACAGGACTATTCTCCTACGAGCAGTACTTC
TRBV7-2,15,NA,TRBJ2-5,TRBD2,CASSLQRGGGETQYF,TGTGCCAGCAGCCTCCAGCGGGGGGGTGGGGAGACCCAGTACTTC